One and the same sample provided the 20 T cell receptor beta chains below, sequenced in a study of Graves' ophthalmopathy and Graves' hyperthyroidism. Amplification of TCR beta CDR3 regions used RNA transcripts. HTBI primers primed a first-round RT-PCR, and a second-round multiplex PCR followed. Via MiXCR, TCRdb re-called the multiplex PCR reads, giving one row per CDR3 protein. Of about 620,000 distinct CDR3 sequences in the sample, 22% were seen once. The sample taken for sequencing was peripheral blood. The source of these receptors is a woman under 30 with stable Graves' hyperthyroidism. Some clones in this sample may be carry-over from other donors' samples.

With respect to this clonotype: A clone one base away is much larger, so this may be a read error. The chain is built from TRBV15 and TRBJ2-2; 8 bases are a match to TRBD2. CDR3 size: 16 residues. Per the germline V gene, CDR1 is LNHNV and CDR2 is YYDKDF (reference sequence). CDR3 sequence (DNA): TGTGCCACCAGCAGAGCCGGGCGGGGGGTCACCGGGGAGCTGTGTTTT. Translated, it gives CATSRAGRGVTGELCF.

This clonotype appeared many times. This rearrangement joins TRBV2 to TRBJ1-6, with D possibly being TRBD1 (5 bases). The CDR3 loop spans 13 amino acids. V lost 4 bases and J lost 7, with 8 bases in between. Germline V gene data show CDR1 as SNHLY and CDR2 as FYNNEI. The DNA of the CDR3 is TGTGCCAGCAGTGGGGACGGAAATTCACCCCTCCACTTT. This sequence encodes CASSGDGNSPLHF.

The chain links TRBV5-1 to TRBJ2-2; D unresolved. Trimming removed 2 bases at V and 6 bases at J, with 11 bases between. The germline V gene encodes CDR1 SGHRS and CDR2 YFSETQ. The CDR3 covers 14 residues. In DNA form, the CDR3 reads TGCGCCAGCAGCTTTTATGGTTCCCCCGGGGAGCTGTTTTTT. Translating it yields CASSFYGSPGELFF.

In its sample, this clonotype was seen many times. The junction departs from germline at one end; a sequencing error may be responsible. The chain recombines TRBV5-1 with TRBJ1-2; 12 bases fit TRBD1. CDR1 and CDR2 (germline): SGHRS, YFSETQ. The CDR3 is 14 residues long. The CDR3 nucleotides are TGTGCCAGCAGCTCGGGACAGGGGGCTTTTGGCTACACCTTC. Amino acids: CASSSGQGAFGYTF.

The chain combines TRBV5-1 with TRBJ2-2; D is possibly TRBD1 (6 bases). The length of the CDR3 is 15 residues. Per the germline V gene, CDR1 is SGHRS and CDR2 is YFSETQ. V was trimmed by 7 bases and J by 1 base, leaving 14 bases between them. The CDR3 DNA is TGCGCCAGCGGGAGTTTGACAGGGAACACCGGGGAGCTGTTTTTT. This translates into CASGSLTGNTGELFF.

This clonotype was detected ten times or more. The rearrangement uses TRBV2 and TRBJ1-1; D is unclear. V was pared by 5 bases and J by 5 bases, with 12 bases between. The CDR3 has 13 residues. Looked up from germline, CDR1 is SNHLY and CDR2 is FYNNEI. CDR3 protein: CASSPTRGTEAFF. The CDR3 nucleotides are TGTGCCAGCAGTCCCACCCGGGGTACTGAAGCTTTCTTT. The full variable domain, rest sourced from reference TRBV2 and TRBJ1-1, is EPEVTQTPSHQVTQMGQEVILRCVPISNHLYFYWYRQILGQKVEFLVSFYNNEISEKSEIFDDQFSVERPDGSNFTLKIRSTKLEDSAMYFCASSPTRGTEAFFGQGTRLTVV.

This clonotype was seen ten or more times. Written as DNA, the CDR3 is TGTGCCAGCAGCCCGAGCCTAGCGGGAGCCCAAGAGACCCAGTACTTC. Translating it yields CASSPSLAGAQETQYF. This rearrangement joins TRBV12-3 or TRBV12-4 to TRBJ2-5; the match to TRBD2 covers 10 bases. With 6 bases clipped from V and 1 base from J, the junction kept 8 bases outside the gene matches. The CDR3 consists of 16 residues.

This clonotype was recorded many times. The J gene is TRBJ1-5, the V gene TRBV12-3 or TRBV12-4, with a weak D call TRBD1 (5 bases). The CDR3 contains 14 residues. V was shortened by 3 bases and J by 3 bases, with 9 bases between the two germline ends. CDR3 amino acids: CASSFRDDNQPQHF. The CDR3 DNA reads as TGTGCCAGCAGTTTTAGGGACGACAATCAGCCCCAGCATTTT.

This clonotype was recorded many times. The CDR3 bases are TGTGCCAGCAGCTTCCAGGGGCACGAGCAGTACTTC. Translation: CASSFQGHEQYF. V usage is TRBV7-2 and J usage is TRBJ2-7, with D perhaps TRBD1 (6 bases). Germline loops: CDR1 SGHTA, CDR2 FQGNSA. The CDR3 sequence is 12 residues long. V lost 3 bases to trimming and J lost 5 bases, with 8 bases between them. The whole variable domain, filled in from reference TRBV7-2 and TRBJ2-7, reads GAGVSQSPSNKVTEKGKDVELRCDPISGHTALYWYRQSLGQGLEFLIYFQGNSAPDKSGLPSDRFSAERTGGSVSTLTIQRTQQEDSAVYLCASSFQGHEQYFGPGTRLTVT.

The chain links TRBV19 to TRBJ1-5; D is ambiguous. V lost 2 bases, J lost 2 bases, and 10 bases lay in between. Germline V gene lookup returns CDR1 LNHDA and CDR2 SQIVND (reference sequence). This CDR3 comprises 15 residues. CDR3 nucleotide sequence: TGTGCCAGTAGTATATGGCAGAGGGGCAATCAGCCCCAGCATTTT. Translation: CASSIWQRGNQPQHF.

The CDR3 bases are TGCAGCGTAGGGACAGGGTGGCATCAAGAGACCCAGTACTTC. Translated: CSVGTGWHQETQYF. The genes are TRBV29-1 and TRBJ2-5; TRBD1 matches 9 bases. Trimming at V came to 6 bases and at J to 2 bases, leaving 7 bases not matched to a gene. Germline V gene data show CDR1 as SQVTM and CDR2 as ANQGSEA. CDR3 length: 14 amino acids.

At least ten counts were recorded for this clonotype. The rearrangement links TRBV27 to TRBJ1-5; D call uncertain. Trimming left V 4 bases short and J 0 bases short, with 7 bases between. The CDR3 has 14 amino acids. Germline assignment: CDR1 MNHEY and CDR2 SMNVEV (reference sequence). The CDR3 DNA follows: TGTGCCAGCAGTTCAGCCGATAGCAATCAGCCCCAGCATTTT. This sequence encodes CASSSADSNQPQHF.

The V gene is TRBV15, the J gene TRBJ2-7, with D uncertain. CDR3 length: 14 amino acids. Trimming pared 0 bases from V and 2 bases from J, leaving 8 bases between. Germline assignment: CDR1 LNHNV and CDR2 YYDKDF (reference sequence). The CDR3 coding sequence is TGTGCCACCAGCAGAGATTACTCCCCCTACGAGCAGTACTTC. The encoded protein is CATSRDYSPYEQYF.

The V call is TRBV4-1, the J call TRBJ2-5; the match to TRBD2 covers 12 bases. V lost 4 bases, J lost 5 bases, and 5 bases stayed unmatched. From germline, CDR1 is MGHRA and CDR2 YSYEKL. The CDR3 is 15 amino acids. CDR3 DNA: TGCGCCAGCAGCCGGGGACTAGCGGGCTCGGAGACCCAGTACTTC. The encoded protein is CASSRGLAGSETQYF.

This chain connects TRBV30 to TRBJ1-5; D is perhaps TRBD1 (6 bases). CDR1 is GTSNPN, CDR2 SVGIG, per germline (reference sequence). The CDR3 length is 15 residues. Trimming shortened V by 2 bases and J by 2 bases, and 13 bases separated the two germline ends. CDR3: CAWSLGGGGNQPQHF. The CDR3, as DNA: TGTGCCTGGAGTCTCGGAGGGGGAGGCAATCAGCCCCAGCATTTT.

This chain uses TRBV7-2 with TRBJ1-2; TRBD1 matches 7 bases. This CDR3 contains 16 residues. The ends lost 2 bases at V and 6 bases at J; junction bases unmatched: 12. Germline lookup yields CDR1 SGHTA and CDR2 FQGNSA. The CDR3 bases are TGTGCCAGCAGCTTATCGCCGAAGCCAGGGGGGGATGGCTACACCTTC. Its translation: CASSLSPKPGGDGYTF.

In this sample, this clonotype turned up a few times. V is TRBV4-1 and J is TRBJ2-2, with D possibly matching TRBD1 (6 bases). There are 15 residues in the CDR3. CDR1 and CDR2 from the germline V gene are MGHRA and YSYEKL. V lost 1 base and J lost 4, with 10 bases in between. CDR3 region: CASSQGTAFTGELFF. DNA of the CDR3: TGCGCCAGCAGCCAAGGGACAGCCTTCACCGGGGAGCTGTTTTTT.

The chain joins TRBV5-1 to TRBJ1-2; 8 bases agree with TRBD1. Per germline, CDR1 SGHRS and CDR2 YFSETQ. The trim removed 4 bases at V and 7 bases at J, leaving 9 bases unmatched. The length of the CDR3 is 14 residues. In DNA form, the CDR3 reads TGCGCCAGCAGCGGAACCCAGGGGGCTTCTGGCTACACCTTC. It yields the protein CASSGTQGASGYTF.

This clonotype occurred many times. This rearrangement joins TRBV3-1 to TRBJ2-5; D uncertain. Trimming took 1 base from V and 0 from J, leaving 9 bases between them. This CDR3 has 15 residues. CDR1 is LGHDT, CDR2 YNNKEL, per germline (reference sequence). The CDR3 DNA follows: TGTGCCAGCAGCCAAGCAAGGACGTACCAAGAGACCCAGTACTTC. It encodes CASSQARTYQETQYF.

This sequence joins TRBV6-1 and TRBJ1-2; TRBD1 matches 7 bases. After removal of 0 bases from V and 7 bases from J, the junction contained 11 bases not matched to a gene. The CDR3 covers 16 residues. Germline V gene sequence: CDR1 MNHNS, CDR2 SASEGT. The CDR3 loop reads CASSEAPRQGTTGYTF. The CDR3 DNA is TGTGCCAGCAGTGAAGCGCCTAGACAGGGCACTACTGGCTACACCTTC.